This T cell receptor (beta chain) was obtained from a study of shared clonotypes between healthy human individuals. Note on this clone: In the same sample, other DNA sequences code for this CDR3.

TCRdb's table, derived via immunoSEQ multiplex PCR, lists solely in-frame clones and lacks some. This table holds about 2.1 million clones, about 93% found once. Germline CDR1 reads LNHDA; CDR2 reads SQIVND (reference sequence). V lost 6 bases to trimming and J lost 1 base; unmatched junction nucleotides: 0. This CDR3 is 13 amino acids long. Naive CD8 cells were CD45RO-negative, positively selected for CCR7, excluding terminally differentiated effector memory CD45RA+ cells. The receptor was derived from a man younger than 35 in good health. Some clones in this sample may be carry-over from other donors' samples. Input material: naive CD8+ T cells from PBMCs. The chain uses TRBV19 and TRBJ1-1; TRBD1 aligns across 9 bases. The CDR3 coding sequence is TGTGCCAGTAGGGGACAGGGGAACACTGAAGCTTTCTTT. As protein: CASRGQGNTEAFF.